This entry concerns a single TCR beta chain. What it binds is not known. The CDR3 loop spans 17 amino acids. V lost 2 bases and J lost 0, with 14 bases in between. The germline V gene encodes CDR1 SGHRS and CDR2 YFSETQ. The record originates from a study of shared clonotypes between healthy human individuals. Here immunoSEQ multiplex PCR was the method, and the copy in TCRdb shows in-frame clones only, minus some. Counted here are about 490,000 clones, less than 80% occurring once; the ten biggest clones make up under 15%. Study observations and caveats: It was expected that sequencing depth would affect clonotype sharing among donors.

The receptor was derived from a woman aged 40 to 50 in good health. Some clones in this sample may be carry-over from other donors' samples. The specimen sequenced was PBMCs. V usage is TRBV5-1 and J usage is TRBJ2-2, with D perhaps matching TRBD2 (6 bases). CDR3 amino acids: CASSFWGVGSNTGELFF. CDR3 in DNA: TGCGCCAGCAGCTTCTGGGGGGTTGGCTCGAACACCGGGGAGCTGTTTTTT.